Following are 17 T cell receptor beta chains from one sample sequenced in a study of T cells after yellow fever vaccination. TCRdb reprocessed the 5' RACE reads with MiXCR, giving one entry per CDR3 protein. The top ten clones hold roughly 18% of a sample with about 340,000 distinct CDR3 sequences, 8% to 10% of them seen once. The source material was PBMCs, sampled on the day of the first yellow fever vaccination. The source of these receptors is a man in his late teens or twenties who received the YFV17D yellow fever vaccine.

This clonotype was picked up a small number of times. The chain uses TRBV24-1 and TRBJ2-5; D assignment may be TRBD1 or TRBD2 (7 bases each). Germline lookup yields CDR1 KGHDR and CDR2 SFDVKD. Trimming took 7 bases from V and 2 from J, leaving 10 bases between them. This CDR3 is built from 13 residues. CDR3: CATSQGGQETQYF. The CDR3 coding sequence is TGTGCCACCAGCCAGGGGGGGCAAGAGACCCAGTACTTC.

The chain couples TRBV20-1 to TRBJ1-1, with D uncertain. CDR1 and CDR2 from the germline V gene are DFQATT and SNEGSKA (reference sequence). V was shortened by 8 bases and J by 1 base, with 11 bases between the two germline ends. This CDR3 is built from 12 residues. In DNA form, the CDR3 reads TGCAGTCCGGGCTTCGGGAACACTGAAGCTTTCTTT. As protein: CSPGFGNTEAFF.

This clonotype was found a few times. The rearrangement uses TRBV5-6 and TRBJ2-5, with TRBD2 as a possible D gene (6 bases). CDR1 SGHDT and CDR2 YYEEEE come from the germline V gene. The CDR3 loop spans 15 amino acids. Trimming took off 3 bases at V and 5 bases at J, with 17 bases between the two ends. CDR3 nucleotides: TGTGCCAGCAGCTGGCTAGCGTTCTCTCGGGAGACCCAGTACTTC. As protein: CASSWLAFSRETQYF.

V and J are TRBV5-1 and TRBJ1-2; D perhaps matches TRBD1 (6 bases). Looked up from germline, CDR1 is SGHRS and CDR2 is YFSETQ. V dropped 1 base and J dropped 6 bases, with 16 bases sitting between them. CDR3 size: 15 residues. CDR3 coding DNA: TGCGCCAGCAGCTTGTCCGGGACAAATCTCGATGGCTACACCTTC. As protein: CASSLSGTNLDGYTF.

This chain links TRBV7-2 with TRBJ1-5; D unclear. Trimming left V 3 bases short and J 7 bases short, with 7 bases between. The CDR3 totals 12 residues. Germline assignment: CDR1 SGHTA and CDR2 FQGNSA. CDR3 in amino acids: CASSFSRQPQHF. As DNA, the CDR3 is TGTGCCAGCAGCTTCTCCCGGCAGCCCCAGCATTTT.

This clonotype was detected ten times or more. The chain carries TRBV25-1 and TRBJ2-5; D is unclear. The CDR3 is 10 residues long. CDR1 and CDR2 (germline): MGHDK, SYGVNS. Trimming cost V 6 bases and J 5 bases, with 4 bases left between them. The CDR3 protein is CASRGETQYF. CDR3 sequence (DNA): TGTGCCAGCAGGGGGGAGACCCAGTACTTC.

This clonotype has ten or more counts. The gene calls are TRBV27 and TRBJ2-7, with TRBD1 matching 12 bases. CDR3 size: 16 residues. V shed 5 bases, J shed 2 bases, and the junction held 7 bases outside the gene matches. The germline V gene encodes CDR1 MNHEY and CDR2 SMNVEV (reference sequence). CDR3 DNA: TGTGCCAGCAGTGCGGGACAGGGGGCCCTCGCCTACGAGCAGTACTTC. Translated, it gives CASSAGQGALAYEQYF.

This clonotype has more than one count but fewer than ten. This chain links TRBV15 with TRBJ2-5; D ambiguous. This CDR3 is built from 16 residues. Trimming took off 2 bases at V and 0 bases at J, with 13 bases between the two ends. Germline values: CDR1 LNHNV, CDR2 YYDKDF (reference sequence). As DNA, the CDR3 is TGTGCCACCAGCAGACACATTGGGTACAACCAAGAGACCCAGTACTTC. Translation gives CATSRHIGYNQETQYF.

There are a few counts of this clonotype. The rearrangement uses TRBV4-1 and TRBJ2-5; 8 bases match TRBD2. The V gene end was trimmed by 4 bases and the J gene end by 4 bases; junction bases not matched to a gene: 17. CDR1 MGHRA and CDR2 YSYEKL come from the germline V gene. The length of the CDR3 is 18 residues. CDR3 nucleotide sequence: TGCGCCAGCAGCCTTCAACGGTTTAGCGGGGTTAAGGGAGAGACCCAGTACTTC. Translation gives CASSLQRFSGVKGETQYF.

This clonotype was found a few times. The DNA of the CDR3 is TGTGCCAGCTCACCGTCACAGGGAATCAACACTGAAGCTTTCTTT. Translating gives CASSPSQGINTEAFF. The V and J genes are TRBV18 and TRBJ1-1; maybe TRBD1 (6 bases). This CDR3 contains 15 residues. The germline V gene has CDR1 KGHSH and CDR2 LQKENI. V was shortened by 3 bases and J by 2 bases, with 13 bases between the two germline ends.

The chain employs TRBV5-1 and TRBJ1-1; D might be TRBD1 (6 bases). The germline V gene has CDR1 SGHRS and CDR2 YFSETQ. V lost 4 bases to trimming and J lost 5 bases, with 18 bases between them. This CDR3 is 15 amino acids long. For the CDR3, the DNA is TGCGCCAGCAGCATCCCTCAGGGGCGGGATACTGAAGCTTTCTTT. It specifies CASSIPQGRDTEAFF.

This clonotype was counted between two and nine times. CDR3 amino acids: CASSAPGLAVGDTQYF. The DNA of the CDR3 is TGTGCCAGCAGCGCACCGGGACTAGCCGTCGGGGATACGCAGTATTTT. This chain links TRBV9 with TRBJ2-3, with TRBD2 identical over 9 bases. Germline CDR1 reads SGDLS; CDR2 reads YYNGEE. V gave up 3 bases and J gave up 6 bases; unmatched junction bases: 11. The CDR3 contains 16 residues.

This clonotype has only a few counts. CDR3 sequence: CSARVRGRINTEAFF. Here the CDR3 DNA reads TGCAGTGCTAGAGTAAGGGGACGGATAAACACTGAAGCTTTCTTT. V gene TRBV20-1 combines with J gene TRBJ1-1; TRBD1 is a possible D gene (5 bases). V dropped 1 base and J dropped 2 bases, with 14 bases sitting between them. Germline loops: CDR1 DFQATT, CDR2 SNEGSKA (reference sequence). The CDR3 covers 15 residues.

The chain employs TRBV7-2 and TRBJ2-2; 10 nucleotides line up with TRBD2. V lost 2 bases and J lost 4; bases outside the gene matches: 7. This CDR3 is 17 amino acids long. From germline, CDR1 is SGHTA and CDR2 FQGNSA. The CDR3 DNA reads as TGTGCCAGCAGCTTATCTTTAGCGGGGGGATCCACCGGGGAGCTGTTTTTT. It codes for CASSLSLAGGSTGELFF. Drawing the rest from reference TRBV7-2 and TRBJ2-2, the complete variable domain is GAGVSQSPSNKVTEKGKDVELRCDPISGHTALYWYRQSLGQGLEFLIYFQGNSAPDKSGLPSDRFSAERTGGSVSTLTIQRTQQEDSAVYLCASSLSLAGGSTGELFFGEGSRLTVL.

This clonotype has a handful of counts. The rearrangement links TRBV20-1 to TRBJ2-1; TRBD2 matches at 7 bases. The CDR3 has 13 residues. Looked up from germline, CDR1 is DFQATT and CDR2 is SNEGSKA (reference sequence). Trimming at V came to 3 bases and at J to 10 bases, leaving 9 bases not matched to a gene. In nucleotides, the CDR3 is TGCAGTGCTAGCCCCCCGGGCGGGGGAGAGCAGTTCTTC. It yields the protein CSASPPGGGEQFF.

This chain links TRBV20-1 with TRBJ2-3; 7 bases fit TRBD2. The CDR3 sequence is 15 residues long. Germline V gene data show CDR1 as DFQATT and CDR2 as SNEGSKA (reference sequence). After removal of 5 bases from V and 3 bases from J, the junction contained 11 bases not matched to a gene. CDR3 in amino acids: CSAGTWGGRTDTQYF. Here the CDR3 DNA reads TGCAGTGCTGGCACGTGGGGGGGGAGGACAGATACGCAGTATTTT.

Ten or more counts support this clonotype. The V and J genes are TRBV3-1 and TRBJ1-5, with 12 positions matching TRBD1. This CDR3 contains 15 residues. J gave up 7 bases and V 5 bases, and 6 bases lay outside the gene matches. Germline loops: CDR1 LGHDT, CDR2 YNNKEL (reference sequence). CDR3 residues: CASSWGQGARQPQHF. CDR3 bases: TGTGCCAGCAGCTGGGGACAGGGGGCGAGGCAGCCCCAGCATTTT.